This TCR beta chain was identified during a study of molecular identifiers for immune sequencing clone quantification. The CDR3 consists of 13 residues. The germline V gene encodes CDR1 SGHRS and CDR2 YFSETQ. V lost 0 bases to trimming and J lost 6 bases, with 10 bases between them. Study conclusions and caveats: Among some 910,000 naive cells, as was reported, spiked Jurkat TCR RNA from one cell was detectable. The share of molecules held by clones above 20 RNA copies was over 98% in effector cells and under 1% in naive cells.

The table lists this clonotype with many counts. The antigen remains undetermined. TCRdb reprocessed the PCR reads with MiXCR, giving one entry per CDR3 protein. Found here are some 650,000 distinct CDR3 sequences, just under 20% of them singletons; the top ten hold 0.85% to 0.9%. The sequenced material came from naive CD8+ T cells from blood, with Jurkat cell RNA spiked in. The subset was: FACS-sorted CD8+CD4-CCR7+CD45RA+ naive T cells. The chain combines TRBV5-1 with TRBJ2-7, with D possibly being TRBD1 (5 bases). The receptor was isolated from a human donor in good health. Some libraries in this study had Jurkat cell RNA spiked in. The CDR3 DNA is TGCGCCAGCAGCTTGGGGCAGGGCGGCGAGCAGTACTTC. It specifies CASSLGQGGEQYF.